A single sample gave rise to the 28 T cell receptor beta chains below, sequenced in a study of siplizumab effects on memory and regulatory T cells. The repertoire was sequenced with immunoSEQ multiplex PCR; TCRdb's copy has only in-frame clones and lacks some. The table shows 100,000 or so clones, with 94% occurring only once. The specimen was Tregs sorted from blood. The receptors were gathered from a human donor in good health.

V and J are TRBV27 and TRBJ2-3; the D gene is possibly TRBD2 (5 bases). Germline-derived CDR1 and CDR2 are MNHEY and SMNVEV (reference sequence). Trimming removed 0 bases at V and 6 bases at J, with 10 bases between. The CDR3 contains 14 residues. CDR3 DNA sequence: TGTGCCAGCAGTTTATCCTTTGGCGGGGATACGCAGTATTTT. As protein: CASSLSFGGDTQYF.

The chain recombines TRBV10-1 with TRBJ2-7, with D uncertain. V lost 6 bases to trimming and J lost 2 bases, with 11 bases between them. The CDR3 spans 13 residues. Germline V gene lookup returns CDR1 WNHNN and CDR2 SYGVQD (reference sequence). The CDR3 nucleotides read TGCGCCAGCAGCAGAGAGACCACCTACGAGCAGTACTTC. This codes for CASSRETTYEQYF.

The J gene is TRBJ1-2, the V gene TRBV19; D unclear. Looked up from germline, CDR1 is LNHDA and CDR2 is SQIVND (reference sequence). This CDR3 spans 18 amino acids. Trimming shortened V by 0 bases and J by 2 bases, and 19 bases separated the two germline ends. This chain's CDR3 is CASSIDLYYGYTNYGYTF. CDR3 DNA: TGTGCCAGTAGTATAGATCTTTACTATGGCTACACAAACTATGGCTACACCTTC.

The chain uses TRBV15 and TRBJ1-2, with 7 bases lining up with TRBD1. Trimming cost V 6 bases and J 3 bases; bases outside gene matches: 4. Germline assignment: CDR1 LNHNV and CDR2 YYDKDF (reference sequence). The CDR3 length is 13 residues. The CDR3 bases are TGTGCCACCAGTCCAGGACAGGACTATGGCTACACCTTC. This codes for CATSPGQDYGYTF.

In its sample, this clone was seen once. The gene calls are TRBV5-4 and TRBJ2-5, with D possibly being TRBD1 (6 bases). This CDR3 is built from 14 residues. Germline values: CDR1 SGHNT, CDR2 YYREEE (reference sequence). Between the trimmed V and J ends, which lost 0 bases and 3 bases, there was a span of 9 bases. The CDR3 reads CASSLAHREETQYF. The CDR3 nucleotides read TGTGCCAGCAGCTTGGCTCACAGGGAAGAGACCCAGTACTTC.

The genes are TRBV19 and TRBJ1-3; 9 nucleotides line up with TRBD1. This CDR3 is built from 13 residues. The V and J ends lost 9 bases and 4 bases, in that order; junction bases with no gene match: 4. Germline V gene sequence: CDR1 LNHDA, CDR2 SQIVND (reference sequence). The CDR3 sequence is CASRDREGNTIYF. CDR3 DNA: TGTGCCAGCCGGGACAGGGAGGGAAACACCATATATTTT.

The chain couples TRBV29-1 to TRBJ2-5; 9 positions agree with TRBD1. The CDR3 is made up of 15 amino acids. Trimming at V came to 7 bases and at J to 0 bases, leaving 9 bases not matched to a gene. Germline CDR1 SQVTM, CDR2 ANQGSEA. The CDR3 DNA follows: TGCAGCGCCCCCCGGGACAGGGCTAACCAAGAGACCCAGTACTTC. Amino acid sequence: CSAPRDRANQETQYF.

V gene TRBV6-6 combines with J gene TRBJ2-7; no clear D gene. CDR1 is MNHNY, CDR2 SVGAGI, per germline (reference sequence). Trimming took 0 bases from V and 4 from J, leaving 10 bases between them. CDR3 length: 14 amino acids. CDR3 nucleotides: TGTGCCAGCAGTTACTCAGGACGAGAATACGAGCAGTACTTC. Protein sequence: CASSYSGREYEQYF.

This rearrangement joins TRBV5-1 to TRBJ2-7; 8 nucleotides line up with TRBD1. This CDR3 comprises 16 residues. Germline V gene lookup returns CDR1 SGHRS and CDR2 YFSETQ. After removal of 4 bases from V and 6 bases from J, the junction contained 15 bases not matched to a gene. CDR3 protein: CASSAGRRTGLGEQYF. Written as DNA, the CDR3 is TGCGCCAGCAGCGCGGGCCGTAGGACAGGGTTGGGCGAGCAGTACTTC. Looking up the rest from reference TRBV5-1 and TRBJ2-7 gives the full variable domain: KAGVTQTPRYLIKTRGQQVTLSCSPISGHRSVSWYQQTPGQGLQFLFEYFSETQRNKGNFPGRFSGRQFSNSRSEMNVSTLELGDSALYLCASSAGRRTGLGEQYFGPGTRLTVT.

The V call is TRBV19, the J call TRBJ1-2; TRBD1 is a possible D gene (6 bases). The CDR3 length is 12 residues. With 7 bases removed from V and 10 bases from J, the gap between germline ends came to 16 bases. Germline lookup yields CDR1 LNHDA and CDR2 SQIVND (reference sequence). Here the CDR3 reads CASTVIRGVYTF. CDR3 DNA: TGTGCCAGTACGGTCATCAGGGGAGTCTACACCTTC.

This clone was found once. The chain uses TRBV4-1 and TRBJ2-7, with D maybe TRBD2 (5 bases). V lost 4 bases to trimming and J lost 6 bases, with 13 bases between them. CDR1 and CDR2 (germline): MGHRA, YSYEKL. CDR3 length: 13 amino acids. The CDR3 sequence: CASSPHGGAEQYF. The CDR3 DNA reads as TGCGCCAGCAGCCCCCACGGAGGAGCCGAGCAGTACTTC.

This chain uses TRBV5-6 with TRBJ1-1; D remains ambiguous. Trimming cost V 3 bases and J 4 bases, with 16 bases left between them. This CDR3 comprises 15 residues. The V gene's germline CDR1 is SGHDT and CDR2 YYEEEE. CDR3 sequence: CASSSRTGRSTEAFF. CDR3 sequence (DNA): TGTGCCAGCAGCTCAAGGACGGGAAGAAGCACTGAAGCTTTCTTT.

The chain recombines TRBV28 with TRBJ1-1; maybe TRBD1 (5 bases). The CDR3 is made up of 15 amino acids. Trimming took 1 base from V and 4 from J, leaving 13 bases between them. Germline values: CDR1 MDHEN, CDR2 SYDVKM. CDR3 loop: CASSLLGLGPTEAFF. The CDR3 nucleotides are TGTGCCAGCAGTTTATTGGGTCTGGGGCCCACTGAAGCTTTCTTT.

As DNA, the CDR3 is TGCGCCAGCAGTGACGGAATGGACAGACAACACGAGCAGTACTTC. Translating it yields CASSDGMDRQHEQYF. The chain carries TRBV10-1 and TRBJ2-7; tentative D call: TRBD1 (6 bases). V dropped 3 bases and J dropped 5 bases, with 17 bases sitting between them. Germline CDR1 is WNHNN and CDR2 is SYGVQD (reference sequence). The CDR3 length is 15 residues.

This sequence joins TRBV19 and TRBJ1-2; TRBD1 matches 7 bases. V lost 5 bases to trimming and J lost 3 bases; unmatched junction nucleotides: 9. CDR3 length: 15 residues. CDR1 LNHDA and CDR2 SQIVND come from the germline V gene (reference sequence). CDR3 DNA sequence: TGTGCCAGTAGTGGGCACCGGGACAGCTACTATGGCTACACCTTC. Translated: CASSGHRDSYYGYTF.

The chain has TRBV7-6 and TRBJ2-7, with unresolved D. The CDR3 contains 11 residues. V dropped 5 bases and J dropped 5 bases, with 7 bases sitting between them. Germline V gene lookup returns CDR1 SGHVS and CDR2 FNYEAQ. The CDR3, as DNA: TGTGCCAGCAGCCTAGAGGACGAGCAGTACTTC. Encoded protein: CASSLEDEQYF.

V gene TRBV28 combines with J gene TRBJ1-2, with 7 bases that match TRBD1. The junction had 5 bases not matched to a gene; V was cut back by 3 bases and J by 4 bases. Germline loops: CDR1 MDHEN, CDR2 SYDVKM. The CDR3 extends over 14 amino acids. The CDR3 reads CASSLTGLIYGYTF. CDR3 DNA sequence: TGTGCCAGCAGTTTGACAGGGCTGATCTATGGCTACACCTTC.

DNA of the CDR3: TGTGCCATCAGTGAGTCGGGTTGGGGTGAGCAGTTCTTC. This gives the protein CAISESGWGEQFF. The chain has TRBV10-3 and TRBJ2-1, with D unresolved. Trimming removed 0 bases from V and 9 bases from J, with 9 bases in between. Per germline, CDR1 ENHRY and CDR2 SYGVKD. The CDR3 is made up of 13 amino acids.

The CDR3 DNA follows: TGTGCCAGCAGCCGTAGCAGTTTGGGAGATACGCAGTATTTT. Protein sequence: CASSRSSLGDTQYF. The genes are TRBV2 and TRBJ2-3, with D hard to call. V lost 6 bases and J lost 5, with 15 bases in between. Per the germline V gene, CDR1 is SNHLY and CDR2 is FYNNEI. The CDR3 extends over 14 amino acids.

J is TRBJ2-5 and V is TRBV5-1, with a possible D match to TRBD2 (6 bases). V was cut by 4 bases and J by 0 bases, with 13 bases left in between. The CDR3 loop spans 15 amino acids. Germline loops: CDR1 SGHRS, CDR2 YFSETQ. CDR3 protein: CASSPGLADQETQYF. The CDR3 DNA is TGCGCCAGCAGCCCGGGGTTAGCGGACCAAGAGACCCAGTACTTC.

V is TRBV5-4 and J is TRBJ2-7; D is uncertain. Trimming stripped 4 bases from V and 3 bases from J, with 5 bases between. Germline values: CDR1 SGHNT, CDR2 YYREEE (reference sequence). There are 11 residues in the CDR3. CDR3 amino acids: CASSLNYEQYF. The DNA of the CDR3 is TGTGCCAGCAGCCTAAACTACGAGCAGTACTTC.

The chain recombines TRBV7-9 with TRBJ2-1; possible D gene TRBD2, 6 bases. There are 15 residues in the CDR3. Trimming stripped 5 bases from V and 9 bases from J, with 20 bases between. Germline lookup yields CDR1 SEHNR and CDR2 FQNEAQ (reference sequence). The CDR3 DNA sequence: TGTGCCAGCAGCCCTAGCGTCCCACCGAAGGGTGAGCAGTTCTTC. Translated, it gives CASSPSVPPKGEQFF.

The CDR3 coding sequence is TGTGCCAGCAGCTCAGGACCCACACGGAACACTGAAGCTTTCTTT. It translates to CASSSGPTRNTEAFF. The V call is TRBV5-6, the J call TRBJ1-1, with D unclear. The length of the CDR3 is 15 residues. The germline V and J ends were trimmed by 3 bases and 1 base, with 13 bases remaining between them. Germline values: CDR1 SGHDT, CDR2 YYEEEE.

This sequence joins TRBV10-2 and TRBJ1-1; 7 nucleotides align to TRBD1. This CDR3 is 13 amino acids long. Germline V CDR1 and CDR2: WSHSY, SAAADI. V lost 9 bases to trimming and J lost 2 bases; unmatched junction nucleotides: 6. The CDR3 DNA reads as TGCGCCAGTTGGGACAGTATCAACACTGAAGCTTTCTTT. It translates to CASWDSINTEAFF.

The J gene is TRBJ1-5, the V gene TRBV5-1; D perhaps matches TRBD1 (5 bases). The germline V gene encodes CDR1 SGHRS and CDR2 YFSETQ. This CDR3 comprises 14 residues. Trimming removed 1 base from V and 6 bases from J, with 11 bases in between. CDR3 in amino acids: CASSLQAGSQPQHF. DNA for the CDR3: TGCGCCAGCAGCTTGCAGGCAGGGAGTCAGCCCCAGCATTTT.

This chain joins TRBV10-3 and TRBJ1-5; D may be TRBD1 (5 bases). Germline V gene sequence: CDR1 ENHRY, CDR2 SYGVKD. Deletions cut 8 bases from V and 4 bases from J, with 12 bases between. This CDR3 has 13 residues. The chain's CDR3 is CAIRVGANQPQHF. In DNA, the CDR3 is TGTGCCATCCGAGTTGGGGCAAATCAGCCCCAGCATTTT.

J is TRBJ2-2 and V is TRBV6-6; a weak D match, TRBD1 (5 bases). The CDR3 extends over 13 amino acids. V was cut by 5 bases and J by 6 bases, with 10 bases left in between. Looked up from germline, CDR1 is MNHNY and CDR2 is SVGAGI (reference sequence). CDR3 nucleotide sequence: TGTGCCAGCAGTACGACGACAGCCGGGGAGCTGTTTTTT. This encodes CASSTTTAGELFF.

The chain links TRBV30 to TRBJ1-6; D is uncertain. CDR3 length equals 13 residues. In germline, CDR1 is GTSNPN, CDR2 SVGIG (reference sequence). Trimming stripped 5 bases from V and 10 bases from J, with 15 bases between. This chain's CDR3 is CAWSASRESPLHF. In DNA form, the CDR3 reads TGTGCCTGGTCGGCGTCGAGGGAATCACCCCTCCACTTT.